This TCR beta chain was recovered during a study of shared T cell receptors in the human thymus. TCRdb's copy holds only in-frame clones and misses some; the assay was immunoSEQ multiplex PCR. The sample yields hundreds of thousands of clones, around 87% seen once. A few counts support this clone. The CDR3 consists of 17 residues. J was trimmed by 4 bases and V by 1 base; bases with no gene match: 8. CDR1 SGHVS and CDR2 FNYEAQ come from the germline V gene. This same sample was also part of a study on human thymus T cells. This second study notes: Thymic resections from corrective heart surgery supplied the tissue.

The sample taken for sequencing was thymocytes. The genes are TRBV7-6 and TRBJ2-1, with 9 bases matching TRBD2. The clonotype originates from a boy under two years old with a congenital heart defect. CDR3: CASSLGEREVEYNEQFF. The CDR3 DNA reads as TGTGCCAGCAGCTTAGGGGAGCGGGAGGTGGAGTACAATGAGCAGTTCTTC.